Following are 20 T cell receptor beta chains from one sample sequenced in a study of robustness of blood B and T cell sequencing. Instead of genomic DNA, mRNA was used to measure TCR beta repertoires. cDNA was made with a 5' template-switch oligo adding a universal priming site. The template-switch oligo carried a 12-nucleotide random UMI tagging each cDNA molecule. In TCRdb, the PCR reads were re-called with MiXCR into one record per CDR3 protein. The sample records about 4,000 distinct CDR3 sequences, 45% to 60% being singletons. Sequencing was carried out using peripheral blood. Source of these receptors: a human donor in good health.

The V call is TRBV5-4, the J call TRBJ1-1; a possible D gene is TRBD1 (6 bases). CDR3 length: 15 amino acids. Germline V gives CDR1 SGHNT, CDR2 YYREEE (reference sequence). V gave up 0 bases and J gave up 0 bases, with 9 bases separating them. The CDR3 spells CASSLDPGVNTEAFF. CDR3 coding DNA: TGTGCCAGCAGCTTGGATCCAGGGGTGAACACTGAAGCTTTCTTT.

The chain joins TRBV30 to TRBJ1-2; D unclear. The V end was cut by 1 base, the J end by 8 bases, with 14 bases between. The CDR3 is 13 residues long. Germline assignment: CDR1 GTSNPN and CDR2 SVGIG (reference sequence). This CDR3 is CAWSGGPAEGYTF. The CDR3 DNA sequence: TGTGCCTGGAGTGGAGGTCCAGCAGAAGGCTACACCTTC.

The chain combines TRBV6-1 with TRBJ2-3; 12 bases align to TRBD2. Trimming took 6 bases from V and 3 from J; bases not matched to a gene: 10. The CDR3 loop spans 17 amino acids. In germline, CDR1 is MNHNS, CDR2 SASEGT. In DNA form, the CDR3 reads TGTGCCAGCAGCATATCCGGGACTAGCGGGTATACAGATACGCAGTATTTT. This codes for CASSISGTSGYTDTQYF.

The sample holds one count of this clonotype. Given a much more abundant clone one base away, this may be a read error. This sequence joins TRBV6-1 and TRBJ1-2, with 9 positions matching TRBD1. The CDR3 length is 15 residues. CDR1 and CDR2 (germline): MNHNS, SASEGT. In DNA form, the CDR3 reads TGTGCCAGCAGGCCCGGGACAGGGCGTAACTATGCCTACACCTTC. It translates to CASRPGTGRNYAYTF.

This clonotype appeared a few times. The chain carries TRBV12-3 or TRBV12-4 and TRBJ2-7, with D perhaps being TRBD1 or TRBD2 (5 bases each). Between the trimmed V and J ends, which lost 2 bases and 0 bases, there was a span of 23 bases. This CDR3 region has 19 residues. The CDR3 reads CASSLRFTGALGASYEQYF. The CDR3, as DNA: TGTGCCAGCAGTTTACGATTTACCGGGGCCCTTGGGGCCTCCTACGAGCAGTACTTC.

This clonotype was found once. The chain couples TRBV30 to TRBJ2-7; TRBD1 or TRBD2 may be the D gene (6 bases each). CDR3 length equals 12 residues. Deletions cut 1 base from V and 6 bases from J, with 10 bases between. CDR1 and CDR2 (germline): GTSNPN, SVGIG (reference sequence). The CDR3 spells CAWSDRGVEQYF. The DNA for the CDR3 is TGTGCCTGGAGTGATAGGGGGGTCGAGCAGTACTTC.

This clonotype appeared a few times. The rearrangement uses TRBV6-5 and TRBJ2-1; 12 bases are a match to TRBD2. CDR3 length: 15 residues. Unmatched junction bases numbered 6, after V lost 8 bases and J lost 4 bases. Germline V gene data show CDR1 as MNHEY and CDR2 as SVGAGI. The chain's CDR3 is CASALTSGSYNEQFF. For the CDR3, the DNA is TGTGCCAGCGCATTGACTAGCGGGAGTTACAATGAGCAGTTCTTC.

The gene calls are TRBV20-1 and TRBJ2-5; perhaps D is TRBD1 or TRBD2 (6 bases each). V was pared by 6 bases and J by 4 bases, with 21 bases between. The germline V gene has CDR1 DFQATT and CDR2 SNEGSKA (reference sequence). This CDR3 has 15 residues. The CDR3 coding sequence is TGCAGTGCCATTTCCAGGGGCAGGGGAGGAGAGACCCAGTACTTC. Residues: CSAISRGRGGETQYF.

The chain combines TRBV11-2 with TRBJ2-3; possibly TRBD2 for D (6 bases). Germline CDR1 SGHAT, CDR2 FQNNGV. Trimming pared 1 base from V and 7 bases from J, leaving 12 bases between. The CDR3 spans 14 residues. CDR3 sequence: CASSLGTTAYTQYF. In nucleotides, the CDR3 is TGTGCCAGCAGCTTAGGGACTACCGCATATACGCAGTATTTT. Together with reference TRBV11-2 and TRBJ2-3, the CDR3 gives the full variable domain: EAGVAQSPRYKIIEKRQSVAFWCNPISGHATLYWYQQILGQGPKLLIQFQNNGVVDDSQLPKDRFSAERLKGVDSTLKIQPAKLEDSAVYLCASSLGTTAYTQYFGPGTRLTVL.

V is TRBV10-3 and J is TRBJ1-1, with D possibly being TRBD1 (5 bases). V was trimmed by 7 bases and J by 0 bases, leaving 15 bases between them. The germline CDR1 and CDR2 sequences are ENHRY and SYGVKD. The CDR3 extends over 15 amino acids. DNA of the CDR3: TGTGCCATCAAGGAACCCGGGACGGTGAACACTGAAGCTTTCTTT. Encoded protein: CAIKEPGTVNTEAFF.

This chain connects TRBV5-1 to TRBJ2-7; 7 bases align to TRBD1. The germline V gene has CDR1 SGHRS and CDR2 YFSETQ. This CDR3 has 13 amino acids. The ends lost 0 bases at V and 6 bases at J; junction bases unmatched: 3. Here the CDR3 DNA reads TGCGCCAGCAGCTTGGTGACAGGGACCGAGCAGTACTTC. Its translation: CASSLVTGTEQYF.

The table lists this clonotype with a few counts. The chain recombines TRBV7-7 with TRBJ2-2; 8 nucleotides match TRBD1. The CDR3 has 15 residues. Germline CDR1 is SSHAT and CDR2 is FNYEAQ (reference sequence). V lost 5 bases to trimming and J lost 3 bases; unmatched junction nucleotides: 5. The CDR3 region has the DNA TGTGCCAGCAGCCAGGACAGGGCGGACACCGGGGAGCTGTTTTTT. Translating it yields CASSQDRADTGELFF. Full variable domain (outside the CDR3, taken from reference TRBV7-7 and TRBJ2-2): GAGVSQSPRYKVTKRGQDVTLRCDPISSHATLYWYQQALGQGPEFLTYFNYEAQPDKSGLPSDRFSAERPEGSISTLTIQRTEQRDSAMYRCASSQDRADTGELFFGEGSRLTVL.

This clonotype appeared a few times. This chain joins TRBV30 and TRBJ1-1; tentative D call: TRBD1 (6 bases). Per the germline V gene, CDR1 is GTSNPN and CDR2 is SVGIG (reference sequence). CDR3 size: 12 residues. V lost 5 bases to trimming and J lost 4 bases, with 11 bases between them. The CDR3 sequence is CAWGKGGTEAFF. CDR3 DNA sequence: TGTGCCTGGGGGAAGGGGGGCACTGAAGCTTTCTTT.

In this sample, this clonotype turned up a few times. The chain has TRBV5-4 and TRBJ2-3; TRBD2 matches at 10 bases. This CDR3 spans 15 amino acids. The germline gives CDR1 SGHNT, CDR2 YYREEE (reference sequence). Unmatched junction bases numbered 2, after V lost 3 bases and J lost 1 base. This CDR3 reads CASSSSGGRTDTQYF. Here the CDR3 DNA reads TGTGCCAGCAGCTCTAGCGGGGGCCGCACAGATACGCAGTATTTT.

The chain links TRBV29-1 to TRBJ2-3, with TRBD2 matching 8 bases. Germline CDR1 SQVTM, CDR2 ANQGSEA. The V gene end was trimmed by 4 bases and the J gene end by 2 bases; junction bases not matched to a gene: 11. This CDR3 has 16 amino acids. The CDR3 is CSVVGVGLGPTDTQYF. Written as DNA, the CDR3 is TGCAGCGTTGTGGGGGTGGGACTAGGCCCCACAGATACGCAGTATTTT.

This chain joins TRBV7-9 and TRBJ1-1, with no clear D. CDR1 is SEHNR and CDR2 is FQNEAQ in the germline V gene (reference sequence). This CDR3 spans 15 amino acids. The V end was cut by 0 bases, the J end by 1 base, with 9 bases between. CDR3 nucleotide sequence: TGTGCCAGCAGCTTAGCCCTACAGAAGAACACTGAAGCTTTCTTT. This sequence encodes CASSLALQKNTEAFF.

The chain joins TRBV6-5 to TRBJ1-2, with 9 bases fitting TRBD1. Per the germline V gene, CDR1 is MNHEY and CDR2 is SVGAGI. The CDR3 is 18 amino acids. V dropped 7 bases and J dropped 4; count of bases not matched to a gene: 19. For the CDR3, the DNA is TGTGCCAGCAAGGAAAGGGAATCGGGACAGGGTTGGGGCTATGGCTACACCTTC. Encoded protein: CASKERESGQGWGYGYTF.

This clonotype came up a few times. V and J are TRBV7-2 and TRBJ2-3; 11 bases map to TRBD2. The trim removed 5 bases at V and 5 bases at J, leaving 9 bases unmatched. The germline V gene has CDR1 SGHTA and CDR2 FQGNSA. This CDR3 has 16 amino acids. CDR3 region: CASSGGSGGARDTQYF. The CDR3 region has the DNA TGTGCCAGCAGCGGCGGTAGCGGGGGGGCTAGAGATACGCAGTATTTT. Together with reference TRBV7-2 and TRBJ2-3, the CDR3 gives the full variable domain: GAGVSQSPSNKVTEKGKDVELRCDPISGHTALYWYRQSLGQGLEFLIYFQGNSAPDKSGLPSDRFSAERTGGSVSTLTIQRTQQEDSAVYLCASSGGSGGARDTQYFGPGTRLTVL.

This chain connects TRBV20-1 to TRBJ2-3, with 9 bases that match TRBD2. After removal of 3 bases from V and 1 base from J, the junction contained 8 bases not matched to a gene. The CDR3 length is 16 residues. From germline, CDR1 is DFQATT and CDR2 SNEGSKA (reference sequence). The CDR3 sequence: CSASLGAGGRTDTQYF. The CDR3 DNA is TGCAGTGCTAGCCTCGGAGCGGGGGGTCGCACAGATACGCAGTATTTT.

The J gene is TRBJ2-2, the V gene TRBV5-1, with D perhaps TRBD2 (6 bases). Germline CDR1 is SGHRS and CDR2 is YFSETQ. CDR3 length: 15 residues. Deletions cut 1 base from V and 7 bases from J, with 14 bases between. The CDR3 is CASSLIGGDGGELFF. CDR3 coding DNA: TGCGCCAGCAGCTTGATCGGAGGGGATGGCGGGGAGCTGTTTTTT.